Listed below are T cell receptor beta chains from one sample, sequenced in a study of control samples from healthy donors and cancer patients. TCRdb's table, derived via immunoSEQ multiplex PCR, lists solely in-frame clones and lacks some. The table records over 150,000 clones, 85% to 95% of them present only once. Sequenced: blood. The source of these receptors is a man between 18 and 35 years old in good health. Each CDR3 is given with its conserved first and last residue. Each record gives: clone size, V gene, CDR3 length, J gene, D gene, CDR3 DNA, CDR3 protein. A D gene is named only where the DNA matches it firmly. Size is omitted from some rows. Given values are once, few, many or a class for expanded clones.

NA	TRBV28	14	TRBJ1-5	NA	TGTGCTACCGGTGTCCCCGGAGGCAATCAGCCCCAGCATTTT	CATGVPGGNQPQHF
NA	TRBV7-6	17	TRBJ2-2	NA	TGTGCCAGCAGCTCCAACAGGGAAAGGACGAACACCGGGGAGCTGTTTTTT	CASSSNRERTNTGELFF
NA	TRBV29-1	13	TRBJ1-2	NA	TGCAGCGGGGGGGGCCAGGGAACCTATGGCTACACCTTC	CSGGGQGTYGYTF
few	TRBV7-2	16	TRBJ2-2	TRBD2	TGTGCCAGCAGCTTAGTAGCGGGGGAGAACACCGGGGAGCTGTTTTTT	CASSLVAGENTGELFF
NA	TRBV2	13	TRBJ1-5	NA	TGTGCCAGCAAGGGGTACCGGAATCAGCCCCAGCATTTT	CASKGYRNQPQHF
NA	TRBV5-1	15	TRBJ2-3	NA	TGCGCCAGCAGCTTGTCCCAGGGTAGGTCAGATACGCAGTATTTT	CASSLSQGRSDTQYF
NA	TRBV5-1	13	TRBJ2-5	NA	TGCGCCAGCAGTCTGGCCGAGCTTCAGACCCAGTACTTC	CASSLAELQTQYF
NA	TRBV29-1	13	TRBJ1-5	NA	TGCAGCGTTGTCGTGGTAGGGGATCAGCCCCAGCATTTT	CSVVVVGDQPQHF
NA	TRBV9	14	TRBJ2-7	TRBD1	TGTGCCAGCAGCGACAAGGGGGCTTGGGACGAGCAGTACTTC	CASSDKGAWDEQYF
NA	TRBV5-1	15	TRBJ1-5	NA	TGCGCCAGCAGCTCCTCGGGGTTCTTCAATCAGCCCCAGCATTTT	CASSSSGFFNQPQHF
NA	TRBV27	17	TRBJ1-1	NA	TGTGCCAGCAGTTTAAGCCCCCCGGGCCAGATGAACACTGAAGCTTTCTTT	CASSLSPPGQMNTEAFF
NA	TRBV5-4	17	TRBJ2-4	TRBD2	TGTGCCAGCACCGAGACGGGGGGGCTAGTTGGCAAAAACATTCAGTACTTC	CASTETGGLVGKNIQYF
once	TRBV30	15	TRBJ1-5	NA	TGTGCCTGGAGTGTTTCACAAGGAAGCAATCAGCCCCAGCATTTT	CAWSVSQGSNQPQHF
NA	TRBV19	12	TRBJ2-1	TRBD1	TGTGCCAGCACGGGACAGCCTAATGAGCAGTTCTTC	CASTGQPNEQFF
NA	TRBV24-1	13	TRBJ2-5	NA	TGTGCCACCAGTGACCCCCTCGGGGAGACCCAGTACTTC	CATSDPLGETQYF
NA	TRBV6-2/TRBV6-3	20	TRBJ2-7	NA	TGTGCCAGCAGTTACTCGATAAAACTCGCCAAGGGATTCTTCTCCTACGAGCAGTACTTC	CASSYSIKLAKGFFSYEQYF
NA	TRBV19	16	TRBJ1-6	NA	TGTGCCAGTAGAGGGCTTATGGGACGGGAGAATTCACCCCTCCACTTT	CASRGLMGRENSPLHF
NA	TRBV29-1	14	TRBJ2-7	NA	TGCAGCGTTGAAGATCCGGGGGCGACCTACGAGCAGTACTTC	CSVEDPGATYEQYF
NA	TRBV4-2	14	TRBJ1-1	TRBD1	TGTGCCAGCAGCCGAGGAGGGGGCTTGACTGAAGCTTTCTTT	CASSRGGGLTEAFF
NA	TRBV19	15	TRBJ2-1	TRBD2	TGTGCCAGTAGTATACGGCGGGGGGGCACGGATGAGCAGTTCTTC	CASSIRRGGTDEQFF
NA	TRBV5-1	16	TRBJ2-5	NA	TGCGCCAGCAGCTTGGAACCGAACGGGGGGCCTGAGACCCAGTACTTC	CASSLEPNGGPETQYF
NA	TRBV29-1	12	TRBJ2-3	NA	TGCAGCGTTGACAGAGGCGCAGATACGCAGTATTTT	CSVDRGADTQYF
few	TRBV27	15	TRBJ2-1	TRBD1	TGTGCCAGCAGTTTAAGAGGACAGGGACATAATGAGCAGTTCTTC	CASSLRGQGHNEQFF
NA	TRBV30	13	TRBJ1-1	TRBD1	TGTGCCTGGAGTGTACCAGGGGGGGGTGAAGCTTTCTTT	CAWSVPGGGEAFF
few	TRBV30	14	TRBJ1-5	NA	TGTGCCTGGAGCCGGACTTTTAGCAATCAGCCCCAGCATTTT	CAWSRTFSNQPQHF
NA	TRBV5-8	13	TRBJ1-1	NA	TGTGCCAGCAGCAGGGAAATCAACACTGAAGCTTTCTTT	CASSREINTEAFF
NA	TRBV3-1/TRBV3-2	16	TRBJ2-7	NA	TGTGCCAGCAGCCTAAGGGCCCCGACAGGTACCCACGAGCAGTACTTC	CASSLRAPTGTHEQYF
once	TRBV4-2	16	TRBJ2-1	TRBD2	TGTGCCAGCAGCCAAGTTAGCGGGGCCATAGCGGACGAGCAGTTCTTC	CASSQVSGAIADEQFF
NA	TRBV19	12	TRBJ2-2	NA	TGTGCCAGTAGTATTGGCACCGGGGAGCTGTTTTTT	CASSIGTGELFF
NA	TRBV6-5	12	TRBJ2-5	NA	TGTGCCAGCCATAGAAGCCAAGAGACCCAGTACTTC	CASHRSQETQYF
NA	TRBV12-3/TRBV12-4	13	TRBJ1-6	NA	TGTGCCAGCAGTTCAAAAGGGGATTCACCCCTCCACTTT	CASSSKGDSPLHF
NA	TRBV19	15	TRBJ1-6	NA	TGTGCCAGTAGCTCGACGGCTACCTATAATTCACCCCTCCACTTT	CASSSTATYNSPLHF
NA	TRBV27	14	TRBJ1-1	NA	TGTGCCAGCAGTTTATGGCCCATGAACACTGAAGCTTTCTTT	CASSLWPMNTEAFF
NA	TRBV7-2	15	TRBJ1-4	NA	TGTGCCAGCAGCTCAGGTCACGGAGTTAATGAAAAACTGTTTTTT	CASSSGHGVNEKLFF
NA	TRBV7-6	16	TRBJ2-7	TRBD2	TGTGCCAGCAGCTCCCCTGGGCGGGGGGCTAACTACGAGCAGTACTTC	CASSSPGRGANYEQYF
NA	TRBV7-3	13	TRBJ2-1	NA	TGTGCCAGCAGCTTAACGTTCCAAGATGAGCAGTTCTTC	CASSLTFQDEQFF
NA	TRBV6-5	12	TRBJ2-7	TRBD1	TGTGCCAGCAGTAGGGACAGGGATGAGCAGTACTTC	CASSRDRDEQYF
NA	TRBV5-1	13	TRBJ2-3	NA	TGCGCCAGCAGCTTGTCGGGCACAGATACGCAGTATTTT	CASSLSGTDTQYF
NA	TRBV20-1	15	TRBJ2-1	TRBD1	TGCAGTGCTAGTAACCGGGACAGGGGCAGCAATGAGCAGTTCTTC	CSASNRDRGSNEQFF
NA	TRBV6-1	15	TRBJ1-4	TRBD1	TGTGCCAGCAGTGAGTCGATGACAGGGAGTTCAAAACTGTTTTTT	CASSESMTGSSKLFF
NA	TRBV28	16	TRBJ1-1	TRBD1	TGTGCCAGCACCCAGGGGGGGCGGTTGGTGAACACTGAAGCTTTCTTT	CASTQGGRLVNTEAFF
NA	TRBV13	14	TRBJ2-4	NA	TGTGCCAGCAGCTTAGGGCAGGGGGGAGGCATTCAGTACTTC	CASSLGQGGGIQYF
NA	TRBV30	15	TRBJ1-5	NA	TGTGCCTGGAGTGTAGGGACGGTTAGCAATCAGCCCCAGCATTTT	CAWSVGTVSNQPQHF
once	TRBV6-5	16	TRBJ1-2	NA	TGTGCCAGCAGTTACTCGTTGGGGGGTTTAGACTATGGCTACACCTTC	CASSYSLGGLDYGYTF
NA	TRBV5-5	15	TRBJ2-4	NA	TGTGCCAGCAGCTTGGGGATACAGTTCAAAAACATTCAGTACTTC	CASSLGIQFKNIQYF
NA	TRBV7-3	14	TRBJ1-1	TRBD1	TGTGCCAGCAGCTTGGACAGGGTGGGGACTGAAGCTTTCTTT	CASSLDRVGTEAFF